The 20 T cell receptor beta chains below all came from one sample that was sequenced in a study of blood T cell repertoires in COVID-19. Sequenced by immunoSEQ multiplex PCR; TCRdb stores in-frame clones only, minus some. Of around 150,000 clones in the sample, around 81% were seen once. The source material was peripheral blood. The origin of the receptors is a woman aged 45 to 65 with acute or convalescent COVID-19.

This rearrangement joins TRBV3-1 (or the pseudogene TRBV3-2) to TRBJ2-5; D gene uncertain. Germline loops: CDR1 LGHDT, CDR2 YNNKEL (reference sequence). The CDR3 has 14 residues. V lost 1 base and J lost 3, with 9 bases in between. The CDR3 protein is CASSQAPPEETQYF. In DNA, the CDR3 is TGTGCCAGCAGCCAAGCCCCACCGGAAGAGACCCAGTACTTC.

V and J are TRBV6-5 and TRBJ1-5; the D is unclear. CDR1 is MNHEY, CDR2 SVGAGI, per germline. Trimming shortened V by 7 bases and J by 4 bases, and 14 bases separated the two germline ends. This CDR3 has 14 amino acids. For the CDR3, the DNA is TGTGCCAGCAAGCTAGCCGAACGAAATCAGCCCCAGCATTTT. Residues: CASKLAERNQPQHF.

This clone showed up just once. The chain couples TRBV7-9 to TRBJ1-6; 7 bases are shared with TRBD1. V dropped 6 bases and J dropped 8; count of bases not matched to a gene: 4. Germline V CDR1 and CDR2: SEHNR, FQNEAQ (reference sequence). This CDR3 is 13 amino acids long. This chain's CDR3 is CASRSTGDSPLHF. DNA of the CDR3: TGTGCCAGCAGGTCAACAGGGGATTCACCCCTCCACTTT.

The gene calls are TRBV5-1 and TRBJ2-1, with D maybe TRBD2 (5 bases). The V end was cut by 3 bases, the J end by 8 bases, with 18 bases between. The germline CDR1 and CDR2 sequences are SGHRS and YFSETQ. CDR3 length equals 15 residues. CDR3: CASSSEGSRVYEQFF. The CDR3 coding sequence is TGCGCCAGCAGCTCCGAGGGTAGTCGGGTCTATGAGCAGTTCTTC.

The chain joins TRBV3-1 (or the pseudogene TRBV3-2) to TRBJ1-2; 7 nucleotides match TRBD1. Germline V gene sequence: CDR1 LGHDT, CDR2 YNNKEL (reference sequence). The CDR3 contains 14 residues. The J segment lost 8 bases and the V segment lost 4 bases, leaving 10 bases of the junction unmatched. CDR3 protein: CASSPRTGSEGYTF. The CDR3 DNA reads TGTGCCAGCAGCCCCCGGACAGGTTCAGAGGGCTACACCTTC.

The chain joins TRBV9 to TRBJ2-3; D might be TRBD2 (5 bases). The V gene's germline CDR1 is SGDLS and CDR2 YYNGEE. This CDR3 has 13 residues. The V end was cut by 2 bases, the J end by 4 bases, with 8 bases between. In DNA form, the CDR3 reads TGTGCCAGCAGCGTCGGGGTTGCAGATACGCAGTATTTT. Translating gives CASSVGVADTQYF.

The rearrangement links TRBV6-5 to TRBJ1-2; D not resolved. The CDR3 sequence is 12 residues long. Per the germline V gene, CDR1 is MNHEY and CDR2 is SVGAGI. The V end was cut by 8 bases, the J end by 5 bases, with 12 bases between. CDR3 amino acids: CASGPSPYGYTF. The CDR3 DNA reads TGTGCCAGCGGCCCCTCTCCATATGGCTACACCTTC.

The chain combines TRBV5-5 with TRBJ2-5, with 8 bases fitting TRBD2. The CDR3 runs 17 residues. J was trimmed by 5 bases and V by 2 bases; bases with no gene match: 14. Germline V lookup: CDR1 SGHKS, CDR2 YYEKEE (reference sequence). CDR3 coding DNA: TGTGCCAGCAGCTTTGGACCAACGGGGGGGCCCGGGGAGACCCAGTACTTC. As protein: CASSFGPTGGPGETQYF. Based on the CDR3 plus reference TRBV5-5 and TRBJ2-5, the full variable domain is DAGVTQSPTHLIKTRGQQVTLRCSPISGHKSVSWYQQVLGQGPQFIFQYYEKEERGRGNFPDRFSARQFPNYSSELNVNALLLGDSALYLCASSFGPTGGPGETQYFGPGTRLLVL.

The chain carries TRBV6-5 and TRBJ2-5, with 9 nucleotides matching TRBD2. There are 15 residues in the CDR3. Germline V CDR1 and CDR2: MNHEY, SVGAGI. Unmatched junction bases numbered 5, after V lost 2 bases and J lost 4 bases. CDR3 nucleotides: TGTGCCAGCAGTTACCGGCGGGGGGGGGCAGAGACCCAGTACTTC. This translates into CASSYRRGGAETQYF.

This chain connects TRBV7-3 to TRBJ1-6; 7 bases are a match to TRBD1. Germline V gene data show CDR1 as SGHTA and CDR2 as FQGTGA. The length of the CDR3 is 14 residues. The trim removed 1 base at V and 8 bases at J, leaving 2 bases unmatched. The CDR3 DNA follows: TGTGCCAGCAGCTTAAATACAGGGGATTCACCCCTCCACTTT. Residues: CASSLNTGDSPLHF. Full variable domain (remainder filled in from reference TRBV7-3 and TRBJ1-6): GAGVSQTPSNKVTEKGKYVELRCDPISGHTALYWYRQSLGQGPEFLIYFQGTGAADDSGLPNDRFFAVRPEGSVSTLKIQRTERGDSAVYLCASSLNTGDSPLHFGNGTRLTVT.

The CDR3 DNA reads as TGTGCCAGCAGCGACGGCAGGGGGCCTGGAAACACCATATATTTT. The encoded protein is CASSDGRGPGNTIYF. The J gene is TRBJ1-3, the V gene TRBV9; TRBD1 agrees at 8 bases. Per the germline V gene, CDR1 is SGDLS and CDR2 is YYNGEE. The CDR3 sequence is 15 residues long. The junction had 4 bases not matched to a gene; V was cut back by 3 bases and J by 2 bases.

This rearrangement joins TRBV7-3 to TRBJ2-1; TRBD2 aligns across 14 bases. The CDR3 is made up of 15 amino acids. Per germline, CDR1 SGHTA and CDR2 FQGTGA. After removal of 5 bases from V and 9 bases from J, the junction contained 6 bases not matched to a gene. CDR3 bases: TGTGCCAGCAGCCCTAACGGACTAGCGGGGGGTGAGCAGTTCTTC. Protein product: CASSPNGLAGGEQFF.

The genes are TRBV6-2 or TRBV6-3 and TRBJ2-6; TRBD1 is a possible D gene (6 bases). In germline, CDR1 is MNHEY, CDR2 SVGEGT. Trimming shortened V by 6 bases and J by 1 base, and 13 bases separated the two germline ends. The CDR3 consists of 16 residues. CDR3 loop: CASRPNQGSGANVLTF. The CDR3 nucleotides read TGTGCCAGCAGACCTAACCAGGGGTCTGGGGCCAACGTCCTGACTTTC.

The rearrangement joins TRBV5-1 to TRBJ2-6; D may be TRBD2 (6 bases). Trimming took 10 bases from V and 4 from J, leaving 24 bases between them. Germline-derived CDR1 and CDR2 are SGHRS and YFSETQ. The CDR3 is 17 amino acids. The CDR3 sequence: CASKALGGAAGANVLTF. In DNA, the CDR3 is TGCGCCTCGAAAGCCCTCGGCGGGGCTGCAGGGGCCAACGTCCTGACTTTC.

The chain carries TRBV11-3 and TRBJ2-1; 8 bases are shared with TRBD1. The CDR3 is 15 residues long. Germline-derived CDR1 and CDR2 are SGHNT and YENEEA. J gave up 7 bases and V 4 bases, and 9 bases lay outside the gene matches. Here the CDR3 reads CASSWTGNTLNEQFF. The CDR3 DNA reads TGTGCCAGCAGCTGGACAGGGAACACCCTAAATGAGCAGTTCTTC.

The rearrangement uses TRBV24-1 and TRBJ2-5, with D possibly being TRBD1 (5 bases). The germline CDR1 and CDR2 sequences are KGHDR and SFDVKD. This CDR3 is 15 amino acids long. Between the trimmed V and J ends, which lost 2 bases and 1 base, there was a span of 10 bases. The CDR3: CATSDSDTTQETQYF. The CDR3 coding sequence is TGTGCCACCAGTGATTCGGACACAACCCAAGAGACCCAGTACTTC.

The chain is built from TRBV9 and TRBJ1-5; 10 positions agree with TRBD1. The CDR3 has 15 amino acids. CDR1 is SGDLS and CDR2 is YYNGEE in the germline V gene. Trimming at V came to 2 bases and at J to 5 bases, leaving 4 bases not matched to a gene. The CDR3 loop is CASSVGQGVDQPQHF. For the CDR3, the DNA is TGTGCCAGCAGCGTTGGACAGGGGGTAGATCAGCCCCAGCATTTT. The variable domain in full, with the rest retrieved from reference TRBV9 and TRBJ1-5, is DSGVTQTPKHLITATGQRVTLRCSPRSGDLSVYWYQQSLDQGLQFLIQYYNGEERAKGNILERFSAQQFPDLHSELNLSSLELGDSALYFCASSVGQGVDQPQHFGDGTRLSIL.

The V and J genes are TRBV7-7 and TRBJ2-1, with 9 bases identical to TRBD2. V shed 2 bases, J shed 4 bases, and the junction held 9 bases outside the gene matches. CDR1 SSHAT and CDR2 FNYEAQ come from the germline V gene (reference sequence). This CDR3 contains 17 residues. The DNA of the CDR3 is TGTGCCAGCAGCTTAACGTTTAGCGGGGGCCTATACAATGAGCAGTTCTTC. Encoded protein: CASSLTFSGGLYNEQFF.

V usage is TRBV5-3 and J usage is TRBJ1-5; no reliable D call. TRBV5-3 has ORF status, its function being uncertain. The CDR3 is 17 amino acids. Trimming stripped 4 bases from V and 4 bases from J, with 21 bases between. CDR3 amino acids: CARSAPLHLEPNQPQHF. Written as DNA, the CDR3 is TGTGCCAGAAGCGCCCCCCTCCACCTGGAGCCTAATCAGCCCCAGCATTTT.

The chain couples TRBV6-5 to TRBJ2-7; 7 positions match TRBD1. This CDR3 is built from 13 residues. V lost 6 bases, J lost 9 bases, and 11 bases stayed unmatched. The germline CDR1 and CDR2 sequences are MNHEY and SVGAGI. For the CDR3, the DNA is TGTGCCAGCAGCCCCGGGACAGAGCTAGGGCAGTACTTC. This translates into CASSPGTELGQYF.